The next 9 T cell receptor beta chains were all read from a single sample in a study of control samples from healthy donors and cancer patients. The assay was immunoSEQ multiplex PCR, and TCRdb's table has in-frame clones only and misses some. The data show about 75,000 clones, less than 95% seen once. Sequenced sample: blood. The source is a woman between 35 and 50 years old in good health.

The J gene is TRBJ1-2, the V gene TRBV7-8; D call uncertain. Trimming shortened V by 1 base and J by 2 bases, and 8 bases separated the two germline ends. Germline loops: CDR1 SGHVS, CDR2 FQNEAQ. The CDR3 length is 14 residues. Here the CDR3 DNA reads TGTGCCAGCAGCTTAGGCGCAGACAACTATGGCTACACCTTC. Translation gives CASSLGADNYGYTF.

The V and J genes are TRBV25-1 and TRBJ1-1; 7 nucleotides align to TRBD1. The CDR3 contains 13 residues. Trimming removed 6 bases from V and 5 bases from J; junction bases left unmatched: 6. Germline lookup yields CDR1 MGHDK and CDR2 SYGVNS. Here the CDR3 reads CASSHRGITEAFF. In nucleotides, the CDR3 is TGTGCCAGCAGCCACAGGGGAATAACTGAAGCTTTCTTT. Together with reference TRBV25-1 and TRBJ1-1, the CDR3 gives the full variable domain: EADIYQTPRYLVIGTGKKITLECSQTMGHDKMYWYQQDPGMELHLIHYSYGVNSTEKGDLSSESTVSRIRTEHFPLTLESARPSHTSQYLCASSHRGITEAFFGQGTRLTVV.

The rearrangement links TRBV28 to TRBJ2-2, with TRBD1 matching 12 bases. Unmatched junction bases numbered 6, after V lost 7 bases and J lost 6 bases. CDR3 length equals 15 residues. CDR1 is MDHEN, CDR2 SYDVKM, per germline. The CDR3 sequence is CASTGDRGRAGELFF. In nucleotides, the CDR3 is TGTGCCAGCACGGGGGACAGGGGGCGTGCCGGGGAGCTGTTTTTT.

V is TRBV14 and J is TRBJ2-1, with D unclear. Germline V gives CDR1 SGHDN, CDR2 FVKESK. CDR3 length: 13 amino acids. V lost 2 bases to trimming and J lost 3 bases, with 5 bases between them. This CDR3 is CASSQLLYNEQFF. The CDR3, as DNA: TGTGCCAGCAGCCAACTCCTCTACAATGAGCAGTTCTTC.

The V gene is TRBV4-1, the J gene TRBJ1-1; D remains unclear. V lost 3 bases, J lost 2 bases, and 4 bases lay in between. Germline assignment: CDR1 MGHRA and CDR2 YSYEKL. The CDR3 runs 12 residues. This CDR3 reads CASSQQNTEAFF. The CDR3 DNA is TGCGCCAGCAGCCAGCAAAACACTGAAGCTTTCTTT.

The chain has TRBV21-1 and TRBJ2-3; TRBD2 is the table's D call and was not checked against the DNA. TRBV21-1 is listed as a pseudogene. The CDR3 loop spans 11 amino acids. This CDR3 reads CARRPPRGQYF. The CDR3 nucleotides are TGTGCCAGGCGGCCCCCTAGAGGGCAGTATTTT.

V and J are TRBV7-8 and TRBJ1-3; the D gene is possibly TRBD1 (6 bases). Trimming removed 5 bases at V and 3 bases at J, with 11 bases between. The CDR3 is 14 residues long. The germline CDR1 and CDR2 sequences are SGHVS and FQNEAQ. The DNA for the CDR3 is TGTGCCAGCAGCCAATCCAGGGGTGGAAACACCATATATTTT. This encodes CASSQSRGGNTIYF.

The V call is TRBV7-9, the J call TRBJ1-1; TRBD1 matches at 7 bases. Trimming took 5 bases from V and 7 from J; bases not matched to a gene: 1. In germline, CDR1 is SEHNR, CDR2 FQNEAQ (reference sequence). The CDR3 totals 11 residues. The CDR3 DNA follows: TGTGCCAGCAGCCGGGACAGTGAAGCTTTCTTT. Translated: CASSRDSEAFF.

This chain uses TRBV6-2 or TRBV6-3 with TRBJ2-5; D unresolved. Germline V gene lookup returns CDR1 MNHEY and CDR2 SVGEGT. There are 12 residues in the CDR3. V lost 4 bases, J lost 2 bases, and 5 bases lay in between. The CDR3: CASSFSQETQYF. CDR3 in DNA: TGTGCCAGCAGTTTTTCACAAGAGACCCAGTACTTC.